Listed here are 21 T cell receptor beta chains from one sample, sequenced in a study of identical twins. Via MiXCR, TCRdb re-called the 5' RACE reads, giving one row per CDR3 protein. Of under 450,000 distinct CDR3 sequences listed, around 18% are singletons. Material for sequencing was naive T cells sorted from blood. The receptor source for this set is a man aged 45-60 years in good health.

There are many counts of this clonotype. The J gene is TRBJ1-1, the V gene TRBV4-3; no definite D call. The CDR3 runs to 16 residues. V was trimmed by 1 base and J by 5 bases, leaving 17 bases between them. Per the germline V gene, CDR1 is LGHNA and CDR2 is YSLEER. CDR3 sequence reads: CASSQARVVDGTEAFF. The CDR3 coding sequence is TGCGCCAGCAGCCAAGCCCGTGTAGTGGATGGGACTGAAGCTTTCTTT.

The chain employs TRBV18 and TRBJ1-5, with D perhaps TRBD1 (6 bases). Germline V CDR1 and CDR2: KGHSH, LQKENI. This CDR3 is built from 17 residues. V was trimmed by 1 base and J by 4 bases, leaving 17 bases between them. CDR3 nucleotide sequence: TGTGCCAGCTCACCACTTGCCCCAGGGGCTTCGAATCAGCCCCAGCATTTT. Amino acid sequence: CASSPLAPGASNQPQHF.

This rearrangement joins TRBV9 to TRBJ2-2; no clear D. Germline assignment: CDR1 SGDLS and CDR2 YYNGEE. V lost 2 bases and J 3 bases, leaving 11 bases between the germline ends. This CDR3 is built from 15 residues. The CDR3 coding sequence is TGTGCCAGCAGCGTCCTGGGTCTCGACACCGGGGAGCTGTTTTTT. Translated: CASSVLGLDTGELFF.

This chain links TRBV12-3 or TRBV12-4 with TRBJ2-2; the D is unclear. This CDR3 is 15 amino acids long. V was clipped by 6 bases and J by 1 base, with 12 bases between them. The CDR3 bases are TGTGCCAGCAGATATAACGCCCTGAACACCGGGGAGCTGTTTTTT. It encodes CASRYNALNTGELFF.

The rearrangement links TRBV9 to TRBJ2-1; TRBD2 matches at 7 bases. The CDR3 covers 15 residues. The germline gives CDR1 SGDLS, CDR2 YYNGEE. V trimming: 0 bases; J trimming: 4 bases; junction bases outside the gene matches: 4. The CDR3 reads CASSVEGGGYNEQFF. In DNA, the CDR3 is TGTGCCAGCAGCGTAGAGGGCGGGGGATACAATGAGCAGTTCTTC.

The J gene is TRBJ2-3, the V gene TRBV4-1, with 8 bases that match TRBD1. The CDR3 loop spans 15 amino acids. V was pared by 6 bases and J by 4 bases, with 9 bases of the junction left unmatched. CDR1 and CDR2 (germline): MGHRA, YSYEKL. This chain's CDR3 is CASRPPGGRPDTQYF. CDR3 bases: TGCGCCAGCAGACCCCCAGGGGGCAGGCCAGATACGCAGTATTTT.

The chain carries TRBV6-1 and TRBJ2-7, with 7 positions matching TRBD1. The germline V gene has CDR1 MNHNS and CDR2 SASEGT. This CDR3 is built from 15 residues. V lost 10 bases and J lost 2; bases outside the gene matches: 14. This CDR3 is CATQLGQTNTYEQYF. CDR3 DNA sequence: TGTGCCACCCAGCTGGGACAGACGAATACCTACGAGCAGTACTTC.

This clonotype was seen repeatedly, ten times or more. The rearrangement uses TRBV20-1 and TRBJ1-1; D is possibly TRBD1 (6 bases). The germline V gene encodes CDR1 DFQATT and CDR2 SNEGSKA (reference sequence). V lost 3 bases, J lost 3 bases, and 8 bases lay in between. This CDR3 has 12 amino acids. The CDR3: CSASRTDTEAFF. The CDR3 nucleotides read TGCAGTGCTAGTAGGACAGACACTGAAGCTTTCTTT.

This clonotype has at least ten counts. The chain is built from TRBV20-1 and TRBJ1-2; 8 bases agree with TRBD1. The CDR3 consists of 17 residues. From germline, CDR1 is DFQATT and CDR2 SNEGSKA (reference sequence). With 0 bases clipped from V and 0 bases from J, the junction kept 9 bases outside the gene matches. CDR3 bases: TGCAGTGCTAGAGATTTGGCAGGGGGCCCAGCTAACTATGGCTACACCTTC. It codes for CSARDLAGGPANYGYTF.

The V call is TRBV6-2 or TRBV6-3, the J call TRBJ2-7; D tentatively fits TRBD1 or TRBD2 (5 bases each). The CDR3 consists of 16 residues. CDR1 MNHEY and CDR2 SVGEGT come from the germline V gene. V was trimmed by 5 bases and J by 2 bases, leaving 19 bases between them. The CDR3: CASSPNPPGTPYEQYF. The CDR3 DNA follows: TGTGCCAGCAGTCCAAACCCTCCGGGGACCCCCTACGAGCAGTACTTC.

The chain carries TRBV15 and TRBJ1-4; D is unclear. Germline CDR1 LNHNV, CDR2 YYDKDF (reference sequence). The CDR3 length is 15 residues. V was cut by 0 bases and J by 8 bases, with 13 bases left in between. The CDR3 bases are TGTGCCACCAGCAGAGATTTGGGCCGTTCCGAAAAACTGTTTTTT. The encoded protein is CATSRDLGRSEKLFF.

This clonotype was counted once. CDR3: CASSQLVRTGYSYEQYF. The CDR3 coding sequence is TGCGCCAGCAGTCAATTGGTCCGGACAGGGTACTCCTACGAGCAGTACTTC. The chain carries TRBV23-1 and TRBJ2-7; 8 nucleotides align to TRBD1. TRBV23-1 is flagged as an ORF with uncertain function. V lost 1 base to trimming and J lost 0 bases; unmatched junction nucleotides: 8. The CDR3 is 17 residues long.

This clonotype was counted many times. Compared with germline, one end of the junction differs, possibly owing to a read error. The chain links TRBV5-1 to TRBJ1-1; D might be TRBD1 (6 bases). This CDR3 region has 15 residues. Per the germline V gene, CDR1 is SGHRS and CDR2 is YFSETQ. The CDR3 sequence is CASRLEGGLNTEAFF. CDR3 in DNA: TGCGCCAGCAGATTGGAGGGGGGCTTGAACACTGAAGCTTTCTTT.

There are many counts of this clonotype. CDR3 DNA: TGTGCCAGCAGCCCTCGGGGACAGGAAGCTTTCTTT. Amino acids: CASSPRGQEAFF. This chain connects TRBV11-1 to TRBJ1-1; 7 bases map to TRBD1. V lost 5 bases and J lost 8; bases outside the gene matches: 5. The CDR3 spans 12 residues. Germline CDR1 reads SGHAT; CDR2 reads FQDESV (reference sequence).

The table lists this clonotype with many counts. The chain couples TRBV20-1 to TRBJ1-5, with D hard to call. Trimming shortened V by 1 base and J by 7 bases, and 5 bases separated the two germline ends. CDR3 length equals 11 residues. CDR1 and CDR2 from the germline V gene are DFQATT and SNEGSKA (reference sequence). The CDR3: CSARVGQPQHF. The CDR3 DNA sequence: TGCAGTGCTAGAGTGGGCCAGCCCCAGCATTTT.

This chain links TRBV28 with TRBJ2-7; D gene ambiguous. Per germline, CDR1 MDHEN and CDR2 SYDVKM. Trimming removed 1 base from V and 7 bases from J, with 14 bases in between. The CDR3 sequence is 14 residues long. As DNA, the CDR3 is TGTGCCAGCAGTTTATTGCGCGGCGGTTGGGAGCAGTACTTC. It codes for CASSLLRGGWEQYF.

V gene TRBV2 combines with J gene TRBJ1-3, with D tentatively TRBD1 (5 bases). The germline V gene has CDR1 SNHLY and CDR2 FYNNEI. The CDR3 has 15 residues. V lost 1 base to trimming and J lost 2 bases, with 9 bases between them. The CDR3 bases are TGTGCCAGCAGTGAAGGGACAAGAGCTGGAAACACCATATATTTT. Protein sequence: CASSEGTRAGNTIYF.

This clonotype occurred once. The chain combines TRBV6-5 with TRBJ2-3, with 9 bases identical to TRBD2. The ends lost 2 bases at V and 4 bases at J; junction bases unmatched: 7. The CDR3 extends over 16 amino acids. Germline V CDR1 and CDR2: MNHEY, SVGAGI. CDR3 coding DNA: TGTGCCAGCAGTTACCGAGCGGGGGGCGGTCCAGATACGCAGTATTTT. This gives the protein CASSYRAGGGPDTQYF.

The chain has TRBV4-1 and TRBJ2-1, with TRBD2 identical over 7 bases. With V trimmed by 3 bases and J by 0 bases, 8 bases remained unmatched. CDR3 size: 17 residues. Germline V gives CDR1 MGHRA, CDR2 YSYEKL. In nucleotides, the CDR3 is TGCGCCAGCAGCCAGACGCAAGGGAGGGACTCCTACAATGAGCAGTTCTTC. It yields the protein CASSQTQGRDSYNEQFF.

This clonotype was found a few times. The chain couples TRBV12-3 or TRBV12-4 to TRBJ1-1; D remains unclear. Trimming removed 1 base at V and 0 bases at J, with 12 bases between. This CDR3 has 16 amino acids. The CDR3 is CASSLVDGVMNTEAFF. In nucleotides, the CDR3 is TGTGCCAGCAGTTTAGTGGACGGCGTTATGAACACTGAAGCTTTCTTT.

This clonotype came up a few times. The rearrangement links TRBV11-2 to TRBJ2-3; TRBD2 matches 13 bases. Per germline, CDR1 SGHAT and CDR2 FQNNGV. V lost 5 bases and J lost 4; bases outside the gene matches: 6. This CDR3 spans 16 amino acids. The CDR3 loop reads CASSKLAGGPSDTQYF. In DNA, the CDR3 is TGTGCCAGCAGCAAACTAGCGGGGGGGCCTTCAGATACGCAGTATTTT.